This TCR beta chain originates from a study of blood T cell repertoires in COVID-19. For the study at large: Sites across the United States, Italy and Spain contributed samples from acute and convalescent COVID-19. Nucleic acid was either cDNA or gDNA, and it came from T cells, B-cell-depleted T cells, or PBMCs.

Study processing details: Reference gene primer amplification in the assay estimated nucleated cell counts. Clones were sequenced by immunoSEQ multiplex PCR, and TCRdb holds only the in-frame ones, with some missing. V, J and clone size reflect that table, while D and trimming were determined from the DNA. The repertoire holds roughly 500,000 clones, with 80% to 90% as singletons. The CDR3 covers 16 residues. The V gene lost 4 bases and the J gene lost 7 bases, with 17 bases spanning the gap. Germline V gene data show CDR1 as ENHRY and CDR2 as SYGVKD. The chain is built from TRBV10-3 and TRBJ1-6; perhaps TRBD1 as D (5 bases). The specimen sequenced was peripheral blood. This receptor was taken from a human donor in a cohort sampled during active COVID-19. CDR3 nucleotide sequence: TGTGCCATCAGTGTTCTAAATTCGACAGCCAATTCACCCCTCCACTTT. Its translation: CAISVLNSTANSPLHF.